This T cell receptor (beta chain) was retrieved from a study of shared clonotypes between healthy human individuals. In the authors' workflow: Without quality scores, immunoSEQ junctional reads could not be filtered like full-length reads. Using immunoSEQ multiplex PCR, the repertoire was profiled, and TCRdb retains in-frame clones only, with some absent. That table is the source of V, J and clone size, and D and trimming were worked out from the DNA. The repertoire holds about 2 million clones, with roughly 94% as singletons. Findings and limits, study-wide: Sampling covered blood only; tissue repertoires likely differ.

Concerning this clone: The target antigen is unknown.

The receptor comes from a man younger than 30 in good health. Sequencing was performed on naive CD4+ T cells sorted from blood. Indicated subset: CD45RA+ positively selected.

The chain's CDR3 is CASSRSSGTSGSPLHF. The DNA for the CDR3 is TGCGCCAGCAGCCGGAGCTCCGGGACCTCGGGTTCACCCCTCCACTTT. The rearrangement links TRBV5-1 to TRBJ1-6; D may be TRBD1 (5 bases). Germline V gene sequence: CDR1 SGHRS, CDR2 YFSETQ. V shed 4 bases and J shed 9 bases, with 20 bases lying between them. The CDR3 loop spans 16 amino acids.